These 9 T cell receptor beta chains share one sample of origin, sequenced in a study of blood T cells in healthy people across ages. Alongside a J-beta primer mix, a sample-barcoded 5' primer served in a second PCR lasting roughly 6 to 12 cycles. TCRdb independently ran MiXCR on the 5' RACE reads; one entry per CDR3 protein. The sample shows about 1.7 million distinct CDR3 sequences, 25% to 30% of them seen only once. Sequences were obtained from blood. Every receptor here comes from a woman aged 30 to 39 in good health.

With regard to this clonotype: Given a much more abundant clone one base away, this may be a read error. The rearrangement links TRBV12-3 or TRBV12-4 to TRBJ2-7; D uncertain. The CDR3 has 14 amino acids. V was cut by 6 bases and J by 2 bases, with 14 bases left in between. The CDR3 nucleotides read TGTGCCAGCAGGTCTTGGTCGGCAGCCTACGAGCAGTACTTC. Translated, it gives CASRSWSAAYEQYF.

The chain combines TRBV7-2 with TRBJ1-1, with D perhaps matching TRBD1 (6 bases). V was cut by 5 bases and J by 10 bases, with 14 bases left in between. This CDR3 spans 12 amino acids. Germline CDR1 and CDR2: SGHTA and FQGNSA. CDR3 region: CASSLRGLGAFF. CDR3 in DNA: TGTGCCAGCAGCCTCAGGGGTCTAGGAGCTTTCTTT.

The J gene is TRBJ1-5, the V gene TRBV27, with D perhaps matching TRBD1 (5 bases). Trimming removed 6 bases at V and 7 bases at J, with 16 bases between. The CDR3 runs 14 residues. CDR1 MNHEY and CDR2 SMNVEV come from the germline V gene (reference sequence). The CDR3 here is CASSPTPAGQPQHF. CDR3 sequence (DNA): TGTGCCAGCAGCCCAACCCCTGCAGGGCAGCCCCAGCATTTT.

On this clonotype itself: This could be a read error, since a much larger clone is one nucleotide away. V is TRBV18 and J is TRBJ2-7; 7 bases map to TRBD2. Germline V gene data show CDR1 as KGHSH and CDR2 as LQKENI. V lost 8 bases and J lost 6; bases outside the gene matches: 13. This CDR3 spans 14 amino acids. The CDR3 protein is CASRERGGLREQYF. The CDR3 nucleotides read TGTGCCAGCCGGGAAAGGGGAGGGCTTCGCGAGCAGTACTTC.

This clonotype appeared many times. This chain joins TRBV27 and TRBJ1-2; TRBD1 matches 9 bases. In germline, CDR1 is MNHEY, CDR2 SMNVEV (reference sequence). The V segment lost 4 bases and the J segment 3 bases; nucleotides outside the gene matches: 3. This CDR3 comprises 14 residues. The CDR3 reads CASSSWTGDYGYTF. The CDR3 coding sequence is TGTGCCAGCAGTTCCTGGACAGGGGACTATGGCTACACCTTC.

A word on this clonotype: It may be a read error: a sequence one base away is much more abundant. The V call is TRBV4-1, the J call TRBJ2-7, with TRBD2 as a possible D gene (5 bases). The V gene's germline CDR1 is MGHRA and CDR2 YSYEKL. The length of the CDR3 is 18 residues. V lost 1 base and J lost 7, with 26 bases in between. The chain's CDR3 is CASSQGGHPGSSYNEQYF. DNA of the CDR3: TGCGCCAGCAGCCAAGGAGGGCACCCGGGATCCTCCTACAATGAGCAGTACTTC.

Concerning this clonotype itself: This may come from a read error, since a much larger clone is one base off. The rearrangement joins TRBV29-1 to TRBJ2-1, with 9 positions matching TRBD1. There are 15 residues in the CDR3. CDR1 is SQVTM, CDR2 ANQGSEA, per germline. The CDR3: CGVLNTGTGSNEQFF. DNA for the CDR3: TGCGGCGTTCTTAACACCGGGACAGGGTCCAATGAGCAGTTCTTC.

The chain employs TRBV29-1 and TRBJ2-1; weak D call: TRBD2 (6 bases). Trimming removed 4 bases from V and 4 bases from J, with 20 bases in between. The CDR3 loop spans 16 amino acids. The V gene's germline CDR1 is SQVTM and CDR2 ANQGSEA. Written as DNA, the CDR3 is TGCAGCGTTGTTTTGTTTAGCGGAGGGGATTACAATGAGCAGTTCTTC. As protein: CSVVLFSGGDYNEQFF.

This clonotype was counted many times. The V and J genes are TRBV7-2 and TRBJ2-7, with TRBD1 matching over 8 bases. The CDR3 consists of 15 residues. Germline CDR1 SGHTA, CDR2 FQGNSA. The junction had 5 bases not matched to a gene; V was cut back by 3 bases and J by 1 base. The CDR3 DNA is TGTGCCAGCAGCTTGGACAGGGATAGGTCCTACGAGCAGTACTTC. Translation gives CASSLDRDRSYEQYF.